What follows are 31 T cell receptor beta chains derived from one specimen sequenced in a study of T cell responses to AZD1222 COVID-19 vaccine. Using immunoSEQ multiplex PCR, the repertoire was profiled, and TCRdb retains in-frame clones only, with some absent. Of 100,000 or so clones detected, over 85% appear once; the ten largest clones hold about 2.2%. Sequencing used peripheral blood, obtained on day 0 of AZD1222 vaccination. Receptor source: an adult in good health.

The V call is TRBV27, the J call TRBJ1-2, with 7 positions matching TRBD1. The CDR3 extends over 14 amino acids. The V segment lost 7 bases and the J segment 4 bases; nucleotides outside the gene matches: 9. Germline values: CDR1 MNHEY, CDR2 SMNVEV (reference sequence). CDR3 loop: CASTSTPGGYGYTF. DNA of the CDR3: TGTGCCAGCACCTCCACCCCAGGGGGCTATGGCTACACCTTC.

J is TRBJ2-7 and V is TRBV27; 11 bases align to TRBD2. V shed 4 bases and J 7 bases; nucleotides not matched to a gene: 6. CDR1 MNHEY and CDR2 SMNVEV come from the germline V gene (reference sequence). The CDR3 is 14 amino acids. The chain's CDR3 is CASSSLAGGNEQYF. The CDR3 coding sequence is TGTGCCAGCAGTTCTCTAGCGGGGGGAAATGAGCAGTACTTC.

This clone showed up just once. The V and J genes are TRBV7-2 and TRBJ2-5; TRBD2 might be the D (5 bases). Trimming stripped 6 bases from V and 4 bases from J, with 12 bases between. This CDR3 has 13 residues. Germline CDR1 is SGHTA and CDR2 is FQGNSA. CDR3 amino acids: CASRPGVTETQYF. DNA of the CDR3: TGTGCCAGCAGACCCGGGGTAACAGAGACCCAGTACTTC.

The rearrangement uses TRBV10-1 and TRBJ2-2, with 13 bases matching TRBD2. With 5 bases clipped from V and 6 bases from J, the junction kept 3 bases outside the gene matches. Germline V gives CDR1 WNHNN, CDR2 SYGVQD (reference sequence). The CDR3 is 15 residues long. The CDR3 DNA follows: TGCGCCAGCAGTCCGGGACTAGCGGGGTCCGGGGAGCTGTTTTTT. As protein: CASSPGLAGSGELFF.

The V gene is TRBV19, the J gene TRBJ1-4; TRBD1 might be the D (6 bases). The CDR3 covers 12 residues. Germline assignment: CDR1 LNHDA and CDR2 SQIVND (reference sequence). V dropped 11 bases and J dropped 7 bases, with 14 bases sitting between them. CDR3 loop: CASRAGAEKLFF. The CDR3, as DNA: TGTGCCTCAAGAGCAGGGGCTGAAAAACTGTTTTTT. Using reference TRBV19 and TRBJ1-4 for the parts outside the CDR3, the full variable domain is DGGITQSPKYLFRKEGQNVTLSCEQNLNHDAMYWYRQDPGQGLRLIYYSQIVNDFQKGDIAEGYSVSREKKESFPLTVTSAQKNPTAFYLCASRAGAEKLFFGSGTQLSVL.

The rearrangement joins TRBV5-4 to TRBJ2-2; 7 nucleotides line up with TRBD1. The germline CDR1 and CDR2 sequences are SGHNT and YYREEE (reference sequence). CDR3 length equals 15 residues. Trimming at V came to 4 bases and at J to 2 bases, leaving 5 bases not matched to a gene. CDR3 amino acids: CASSIDRANTGELFF. CDR3 DNA sequence: TGTGCCAGCAGCATAGACAGGGCAAACACCGGGGAGCTGTTTTTT.

The chain has TRBV7-2 and TRBJ2-1, with 12 positions matching TRBD2. The junction had 10 bases not matched to a gene; V was cut back by 5 bases and J by 8 bases. This CDR3 is built from 16 residues. CDR1 and CDR2 (germline): SGHTA, FQGNSA. The CDR3 spells CASSLTGTSGFYEQFF. CDR3 coding DNA: TGTGCCAGCAGCCTCACCGGGACTAGCGGGTTTTATGAGCAGTTCTTC.

The chain employs TRBV4-2 and TRBJ2-1; no firm D call. The length of the CDR3 is 13 residues. The ends were cut back, 1 base at V and 9 bases at J, with 10 bases in the middle. Germline CDR1 and CDR2: LGHNA and YNFKEQ. CDR3 residues: CASSQGEVGEQFF. The CDR3 coding sequence is TGTGCCAGCAGCCAAGGTGAAGTGGGTGAGCAGTTCTTC.

This clone occurred a few times. The V call is TRBV7-8, the J call TRBJ2-7; D perhaps matches TRBD1 (6 bases). The CDR3 loop spans 14 amino acids. From germline, CDR1 is SGHVS and CDR2 FQNEAQ. Trimming shortened V by 5 bases and J by 7 bases, and 18 bases separated the two germline ends. CDR3 residues: CASSPQTGLKEQYF. The CDR3 bases are TGTGCCAGCAGCCCCCAGACAGGCCTGAAGGAGCAGTACTTC.

This sequence joins TRBV10-1 and TRBJ1-5; 8 nucleotides agree with TRBD1. Germline V gives CDR1 WNHNN, CDR2 SYGVQD (reference sequence). After removal of 11 bases from V and 2 bases from J, the junction contained 17 bases not matched to a gene. The CDR3 runs 17 residues. The CDR3 sequence is CASPRDRGFLGNQPQHF. CDR3 DNA: TGCGCCTCCCCCCGAGACAGGGGATTTCTTGGCAATCAGCCCCAGCATTTT.

The chain is built from TRBV12-3 or TRBV12-4 and TRBJ1-2, with 10 bases that match TRBD1. The junction had 10 bases not matched to a gene; V was cut back by 10 bases and J by 8 bases. The CDR3 totals 13 residues. The CDR3 spells CATTDRGSRGYTF. The CDR3 DNA is TGTGCCACCACGGACAGGGGGAGTAGGGGCTACACCTTC.

The J gene is TRBJ1-2, the V gene TRBV29-1, with D perhaps matching TRBD1 (5 bases). The CDR3 has 16 residues. With 2 bases removed from V and 5 bases from J, the gap between germline ends came to 21 bases. CDR1 SQVTM and CDR2 ANQGSEA come from the germline V gene. The CDR3 here is CSVEFYGAGPLYGYTF. In DNA, the CDR3 is TGCAGCGTTGAATTTTACGGGGCAGGGCCACTATATGGCTACACCTTC.

The chain is built from TRBV5-1 and TRBJ2-1; 8 positions match TRBD1. The CDR3 is 14 residues long. Trimming at V came to 0 bases and at J to 7 bases, leaving 3 bases not matched to a gene. The germline gives CDR1 SGHRS, CDR2 YFSETQ. The CDR3 DNA sequence: TGCGCCAGCAGCTTGGTCCGACAGGGGAATGAGCAGTTCTTC. It codes for CASSLVRQGNEQFF.

This sequence joins TRBV19 and TRBJ2-1; no definite D call. The CDR3 covers 15 residues. Trimming left V 5 bases short and J 3 bases short, with 14 bases between. CDR1 and CDR2 (germline): LNHDA, SQIVND (reference sequence). For the CDR3, the DNA is TGTGCCAGTAGTCCCGGCGGAGCGTTCTACAATGAGCAGTTCTTC. This gives the protein CASSPGGAFYNEQFF.

The rearrangement joins TRBV2 to TRBJ1-2, with 11 bases fitting TRBD1. The CDR3 has 13 amino acids. Germline CDR1 SNHLY, CDR2 FYNNEI. V gave up 9 bases and J gave up 4 bases; unmatched junction bases: 4. The CDR3 here is CASRGQGGYGYTF. The CDR3 DNA is TGTGCCAGTAGGGGACAGGGGGGCTATGGCTACACCTTC.

The CDR3 DNA sequence: TGTGCCAGCAGCTTCTTTACAGACAGATTTACAACTAATGAAAAACTGTTTTTT. As protein: CASSFFTDRFTTNEKLFF. The rearrangement joins TRBV5-6 to TRBJ1-4; perhaps TRBD1 as D (5 bases). Trimming shortened V by 2 bases and J by 0 bases, and 17 bases separated the two germline ends. Germline-derived CDR1 and CDR2 are SGHDT and YYEEEE. The CDR3 sequence is 18 residues long.

The CDR3 nucleotides are TGTGCCAGCAGTTATGACAGCCCTGGAAACACCATATATTTT. This codes for CASSYDSPGNTIYF. This chain connects TRBV5-4 to TRBJ1-3; D possibly corresponds to TRBD1 (5 bases). Per germline, CDR1 SGHNT and CDR2 YYREEE (reference sequence). This CDR3 contains 14 residues. V dropped 5 bases and J dropped 2 bases, with 11 bases sitting between them.

The chain recombines TRBV6-4 with TRBJ1-1; D gene unclear. The germline CDR1 and CDR2 sequences are MRHNA and SNTAGT. This CDR3 is 14 amino acids long. Trimming took off 4 bases at V and 3 bases at J, with 12 bases between the two ends. The CDR3 sequence: CASSASGVDTEAFF. CDR3 DNA: TGTGCCAGCAGTGCATCTGGGGTAGACACTGAAGCTTTCTTT.

This chain links TRBV12-5 with TRBJ2-2; D not certain. Germline V gene lookup returns CDR1 LGHNT and CDR2 FRNRAP. The V end lost 5 bases, the J end lost 4 bases, and 8 bases lay between the germline ends. The CDR3 is made up of 13 amino acids. CDR3 sequence reads: CASGPPGTGELFF. The CDR3 DNA sequence: TGTGCTAGTGGTCCCCCAGGCACCGGGGAGCTGTTTTTT. The complete variable domain, with remaining parts taken from reference TRBV12-5 and TRBJ2-2, reads DARVTQTPRHKVTEMGQEVTMRCQPILGHNTVFWYRQTMMQGLELLAYFRNRAPLDDSGMPKDRFSAEMPDATLATLKIQPSEPRDSAVYFCASGPPGTGELFFGEGSRLTVL.

The chain links TRBV9 to TRBJ1-1; D gene uncertain. Germline CDR1 SGDLS, CDR2 YYNGEE. This CDR3 is built from 12 residues. Trimming shortened V by 3 bases and J by 9 bases, and 12 bases separated the two germline ends. The CDR3 sequence: CASSGSTSQAFF. The CDR3 coding sequence is TGTGCCAGCAGCGGAAGCACCAGTCAAGCTTTCTTT.

Only one count was recorded for this clone. The chain recombines TRBV28 with TRBJ2-4; TRBD1 might be the D (5 bases). Looked up from germline, CDR1 is MDHEN and CDR2 is SYDVKM. CDR3 length equals 15 residues. V was pared by 3 bases and J by 7 bases, with 16 bases between. The CDR3 coding sequence is TGTGCCAGCAGTTTCCTTTCGGCAGGGCCGAACATTCAGTACTTC. It codes for CASSFLSAGPNIQYF.

The V gene is TRBV9, the J gene TRBJ2-7; TRBD1 aligns across 8 bases. The CDR3 has 15 amino acids. The J segment lost 3 bases and the V segment lost 1 base, leaving 6 bases of the junction unmatched. Germline V lookup: CDR1 SGDLS, CDR2 YYNGEE. Here the CDR3 reads CASSVSTGVDYEQYF. The DNA for the CDR3 is TGTGCCAGCAGCGTATCGACAGGGGTCGACTACGAGCAGTACTTC.

The V gene is TRBV7-6, the J gene TRBJ2-1; 10 nucleotides match TRBD2. CDR1 and CDR2 (germline): SGHVS, FNYEAQ. CDR3 size: 15 residues. Trimming took 3 bases from V and 7 from J; bases not matched to a gene: 6. CDR3 amino acids: CASSFSGGAGNEQFF. For the CDR3, the DNA is TGTGCCAGCAGCTTCAGCGGGGGGGCCGGTAATGAGCAGTTCTTC.

This chain uses TRBV7-2 with TRBJ2-3; D may correspond to TRBD1 or TRBD2 (5 bases each). V shed 4 bases and J shed 6 bases, with 14 bases lying between them. The CDR3 runs 14 residues. The germline V gene encodes CDR1 SGHTA and CDR2 FQGNSA. The CDR3 nucleotides are TGTGCCAGCAGCTCCAGGACCGGGGCGGATACGCAGTATTTT. This codes for CASSSRTGADTQYF.

V and J are TRBV11-1 and TRBJ2-3; D possibly matches TRBD1 or TRBD2 (6 bases each). Per germline, CDR1 SGHAT and CDR2 FQDESV (reference sequence). CDR3 length equals 14 residues. With 5 bases removed from V and 1 base from J, the gap between germline ends came to 10 bases. In DNA, the CDR3 is TGTGCCAGCAGCCTCCGGGGGCGCACAGATACGCAGTATTTT. Translating gives CASSLRGRTDTQYF.

The rearrangement links TRBV18 to TRBJ2-2, with 8 bases lining up with TRBD1. This CDR3 is 16 amino acids long. The J segment lost 1 base and the V segment lost 4 bases, leaving 5 bases of the junction unmatched. Germline CDR1 and CDR2: KGHSH and LQKENI. DNA for the CDR3: TGTGCCAGCTCACAGGACAGGGCCTGGAACACCGGGGAGCTGTTTTTT. This sequence encodes CASSQDRAWNTGELFF.

The chain joins TRBV6-5 to TRBJ1-4, with a weak D call TRBD1 (6 bases). The CDR3 runs to 13 residues. The germline V gene has CDR1 MNHEY and CDR2 SVGAGI. Trimming pared 6 bases from V and 8 bases from J, leaving 13 bases between. CDR3 DNA: TGTGCCAGCAGGTACAGGGAGAACGAAAAACTGTTTTTT. Its translation is CASRYRENEKLFF.

The chain couples TRBV7-2 to TRBJ2-4; D gene uncertain. Per germline, CDR1 SGHTA and CDR2 FQGNSA. Trimming removed 6 bases from V and 6 bases from J, with 18 bases in between. CDR3 length: 15 amino acids. The CDR3 DNA reads TGTGCCAGCAGTTCTAGGGAAGGCCCTTTAAACATTCAGTACTTC. Translation: CASSSREGPLNIQYF.

The chain uses TRBV7-3 and TRBJ2-1; D is possibly TRBD1 or TRBD2 (5 bases each). This CDR3 spans 12 amino acids. CDR1 and CDR2 from the germline V gene are SGHTA and FQGTGA. V shed 2 bases and J shed 9 bases, with 8 bases lying between them. The CDR3 DNA sequence: TGTGCCAGCAGCTTAGAGGGGCGTGAGCAGTTCTTC. Protein sequence: CASSLEGREQFF.

The V gene is TRBV11-3, the J gene TRBJ1-1; D not certain. The CDR3 is made up of 14 amino acids. Germline V gene lookup returns CDR1 SGHNT and CDR2 YENEEA. Deletions cut 4 bases from V and 0 bases from J, with 9 bases between. CDR3 region: CASSSGSMNTEAFF. The DNA of the CDR3 is TGTGCCAGCAGCTCTGGCAGTATGAACACTGAAGCTTTCTTT.

This chain connects TRBV27 to TRBJ1-3; D remains ambiguous. Germline V gene data show CDR1 as MNHEY and CDR2 as SMNVEV (reference sequence). The CDR3 runs to 16 residues. V lost 2 bases and J 0 bases, leaving 11 bases between the germline ends. The CDR3 sequence is CASSLGSPRSGNTIYF. The CDR3 coding sequence is TGTGCCAGCAGTTTAGGAAGTCCGCGCTCTGGAAACACCATATATTTT.